This T cell receptor (beta chain) was captured by sequencing in a study of metastatic and nonmetastatic thyroid tumors. Study observations and caveats: The study reportedly found significantly higher TCR beta diversity in malignant thyroid tumors than benign nodules, in blood and tumor.

No treatment of any kind had been given to any patient before thyroid surgery. Per germline, CDR1 SGDLS and CDR2 YYNGEE. This CDR3 contains 15 residues. Trimming left V 4 bases short and J 4 bases short, with 18 bases between. TCRdb recomputed clones from the PCR reads via MiXCR. The table has 11,000 to 15,000 clones, less than 15% seen once; the top ten hold 13% to 15%. Comments on this clone: What it binds is unknown. Since a much larger clone is just one base distant, this may be a read error.

Sequenced input: blood. The chain combines TRBV9 with TRBJ2-7; no reliable D call. This clonotype was obtained from a female donor with papillary thyroid cancer or a benign thyroid nodule (not recorded which). Some clones in this sample may be carry-over from other donors' samples. In DNA, the CDR3 is TGTGCCAGCAGCCCTCCCTCGAGTGGCTGTTACGAGCAGTACTTC. Translating it yields CASSPPSSGCYEQYF.